The 25 T cell receptor beta chains in this list originate from one sample, sequenced in a study of early T cells in non-severe SARS-CoV-2 infection. TCRdb re-called the 5' RACE reads with MiXCR, one entry per CDR3 protein. The data hold tens of thousands of distinct CDR3 sequences, with approximately 9.1% observed a single time. Sequencing was carried out using whole blood. The source of these receptors is an adult who was a healthcare worker with PCR-confirmed SARS-CoV-2 infection or an uninfected control (not recorded which).

The genes are TRBV3-1 and TRBJ2-3; D gene ambiguous. The CDR3 runs 15 residues. The V gene lost 3 bases and the J gene lost 0 bases, with 10 bases spanning the gap. CDR1 LGHDT and CDR2 YNNKEL come from the germline V gene (reference sequence). This chain's CDR3 is CASSQNPYSTDTQYF. The DNA of the CDR3 is TGTGCCAGCAGCCAGAACCCTTATAGCACAGATACGCAGTATTTT.

This clonotype came up many times. This chain uses TRBV7-9 with TRBJ2-7, with TRBD1 matching over 11 bases. J lost 0 bases, V lost 2 bases, and 6 bases had no gene match. The CDR3 is made up of 17 amino acids. Germline V gene lookup returns CDR1 SEHNR and CDR2 FQNEAQ (reference sequence). The CDR3 DNA reads as TGTGCCAGCAGCTTATCTTCAGGACAGGGGGCCTCCTACGAGCAGTACTTC. It is translated as CASSLSSGQGASYEQYF.

This clonotype was observed at least ten times. The chain is built from TRBV11-1 and TRBJ2-3; 9 bases match TRBD2. V gave up 6 bases and J gave up 0 bases; unmatched junction bases: 10. Germline CDR1 reads SGHAT; CDR2 reads FQDESV (reference sequence). The CDR3 covers 17 residues. CDR3 sequence reads: CASSTTLAGMSTDTQYF. In DNA form, the CDR3 reads TGTGCCAGCAGTACCACCCTAGCGGGGATGAGCACAGATACGCAGTATTTT.

This clonotype has at least ten counts. The chain carries TRBV29-1 and TRBJ1-1, with TRBD1 as a possible D gene (5 bases). The V end lost 5 bases, the J end lost 0 bases, and 13 bases lay between the germline ends. The CDR3 covers 14 residues. From germline, CDR1 is SQVTM and CDR2 ANQGSEA. Here the CDR3 DNA reads TGCAGCGTTTATGGACACCTGATGAACACTGAAGCTTTCTTT. Residues: CSVYGHLMNTEAFF.

The chain links TRBV7-8 to TRBJ1-1; D is unresolved. Germline V gene data show CDR1 as SGHVS and CDR2 as FQNEAQ. V lost 4 bases to trimming and J lost 4 bases, with 13 bases between them. CDR3 length: 14 residues. The CDR3 bases are TGTGCCAGCAGCTCCCGGGAGGGTAGCACTGAAGCTTTCTTT. Its protein is CASSSREGSTEAFF.

This clonotype appeared many times. The V and J genes are TRBV6-1 and TRBJ2-7, with D tentatively TRBD2 (6 bases). The germline V gene encodes CDR1 MNHNS and CDR2 SASEGT. Trimming cost V 4 bases and J 2 bases, with 9 bases left between them. The CDR3 runs to 13 residues. CDR3 bases: TGTGCCAGCAGTGGCGGGGTGGCCTACGAGCAGTACTTC. Translated: CASSGGVAYEQYF.

This clonotype has only one observation. This chain connects TRBV29-1 to TRBJ2-7, with no clear D. V was trimmed by 2 bases and J by 4 bases, leaving 6 bases between them. The CDR3 has 11 residues. CDR1 SQVTM and CDR2 ANQGSEA come from the germline V gene. CDR3 protein: CSVEWGYEQYF. As DNA, the CDR3 is TGCAGCGTTGAATGGGGATACGAGCAGTACTTC.

This clonotype has only a few counts. The chain uses TRBV29-1 and TRBJ1-1; TRBD1 matches 7 bases. There are 14 residues in the CDR3. Germline CDR1 SQVTM, CDR2 ANQGSEA. Trimming cost V 6 bases and J 0 bases; bases outside gene matches: 7. The CDR3 is CSVQVGTVNTEAFF. DNA of the CDR3: TGCAGCGTCCAAGTGGGGACAGTGAACACTGAAGCTTTCTTT.

Many counts were recorded for this clonotype. The chain recombines TRBV18 with TRBJ2-7; TRBD1 matches 12 bases. Germline assignment: CDR1 KGHSH and CDR2 LQKENI. The length of the CDR3 is 16 residues. V trimming: 3 bases; J trimming: 4 bases; junction bases outside the gene matches: 7. CDR3 amino acids: CASSPGTGGVGYEQYF. CDR3 in DNA: TGTGCCAGCTCACCCGGGACAGGGGGCGTGGGGTACGAGCAGTACTTC.

V and J are TRBV19 and TRBJ2-7, with D perhaps assigned TRBD1 or TRBD2 (5 bases each). The V end was cut by 4 bases, the J end by 6 bases, with 13 bases between. In germline, CDR1 is LNHDA, CDR2 SQIVND (reference sequence). CDR3 size: 13 residues. CDR3 coding DNA: TGTGCCAGTAGTAGGGGACCCCCGGTCGAGCAGTACTTC. This translates into CASSRGPPVEQYF.

There are many counts of this clonotype. The chain links TRBV29-1 to TRBJ2-1; 12 bases match TRBD2. This CDR3 has 13 amino acids. V dropped 4 bases and J dropped 10; count of bases not matched to a gene: 5. Germline V lookup: CDR1 SQVTM, CDR2 ANQGSEA. CDR3 DNA sequence: TGCAGCGTTGTCCCTAGCGGGGGGGGAGAGCAGTTCTTC. Amino acids: CSVVPSGGGEQFF.

In this sample, this clonotype turned up many times. This rearrangement joins TRBV4-2 to TRBJ2-7, with a weak D call TRBD2 (7 bases). Trimming left V 3 bases short and J 6 bases short, with 18 bases between. This CDR3 is built from 15 residues. CDR1 and CDR2 (germline): LGHNA, YNFKEQ. The CDR3 nucleotides read TGTGCCAGCAGCCAGAACGGGGGGCCGGGGGGCGAGCAGTACTTC. This sequence encodes CASSQNGGPGGEQYF.

The rearrangement joins TRBV19 to TRBJ1-5, with 7 bases aligning to TRBD1. CDR1 is LNHDA, CDR2 SQIVND, per germline (reference sequence). Trimming took 5 bases from V and 2 from J; bases not matched to a gene: 9. The CDR3 contains 16 residues. CDR3 sequence: CASSFTGATGNQPQHF. DNA of the CDR3: TGTGCCAGTAGTTTTACAGGGGCGACGGGCAATCAGCCCCAGCATTTT. The entire variable domain, with the rest obtained from reference TRBV19 and TRBJ1-5, is as follows: DGGITQSPKYLFRKEGQNVTLSCEQNLNHDAMYWYRQDPGQGLRLIYYSQIVNDFQKGDIAEGYSVSREKKESFPLTVTSAQKNPTAFYLCASSFTGATGNQPQHFGDGTRLSIL.

This clonotype was seen at least ten times. V and J are TRBV12-3 or TRBV12-4 and TRBJ1-1; possibly TRBD1 for D (5 bases). The CDR3 is 15 amino acids. Trimming took 5 bases from V and 0 from J, leaving 13 bases between them. The CDR3 protein is CASSSRDGLNTEAFF. The CDR3 coding sequence is TGTGCCAGCAGTAGTCGGGACGGTCTGAACACTGAAGCTTTCTTT.

This clonotype was counted many times. The chain links TRBV7-2 to TRBJ1-2, with a possible D match to TRBD1 (6 bases). This CDR3 is built from 15 residues. The germline V and J ends were trimmed by 8 bases and 1 base, with 17 bases remaining between them. Germline lookup yields CDR1 SGHTA and CDR2 FQGNSA. The CDR3 reads CASGRGGLFNYGYTF. The CDR3 DNA reads TGTGCCAGCGGGAGAGGGGGTCTGTTTAACTATGGCTACACCTTC.

In this sample, this clonotype turned up a few times. The chain links TRBV5-1 to TRBJ2-5; TRBD2 matches at 11 bases. The germline gives CDR1 SGHRS, CDR2 YFSETQ. V shed 3 bases and J 5 bases; nucleotides not matched to a gene: 3. The CDR3 spans 14 residues. The CDR3 coding sequence is TGCGCCAGCAGCTCACTAGCGGGGGAGGAGACCCAGTACTTC. Translated, it gives CASSSLAGEETQYF.

This clonotype has ten or more counts. This chain joins TRBV6-5 and TRBJ1-4; maybe TRBD1 (6 bases). Trimming pared 2 bases from V and 7 bases from J, leaving 11 bases between. The CDR3 is 14 amino acids. Germline loops: CDR1 MNHEY, CDR2 SVGAGI. The CDR3 DNA reads as TGTGCCAGCAGTTACGACAGGTCTGGTGAAAAACTGTTTTTT. Its protein product is CASSYDRSGEKLFF.

Ten or more counts support this clonotype. The chain joins TRBV6-2 or TRBV6-3 to TRBJ2-7; TRBD1 matches 7 bases. V lost 5 bases, J lost 3 bases, and 10 bases stayed unmatched. The CDR3 runs 15 residues. Germline loops: CDR1 MNHEY, CDR2 SVGEGT. CDR3 in amino acids: CASSPQGLRDYEQYF. The CDR3 DNA sequence: TGTGCCAGCAGTCCACAGGGGCTTCGGGACTACGAGCAGTACTTC.

Many counts were recorded for this clonotype. J is TRBJ2-5 and V is TRBV20-1, with 8 bases fitting TRBD2. The germline CDR1 and CDR2 sequences are DFQATT and SNEGSKA (reference sequence). J lost 4 bases, V lost 4 bases, and 17 bases had no gene match. The CDR3 has 17 amino acids. The chain's CDR3 is CSAIPGGGALFPETQYF. CDR3 nucleotides: TGCAGTGCTATCCCCGGGGGGGGAGCGCTCTTTCCAGAGACCCAGTACTTC.

This clonotype was counted between two and nine times. The chain employs TRBV25-1 and TRBJ2-7, with a possible D match to TRBD1 (5 bases). The CDR3 is 13 amino acids. Germline V gives CDR1 MGHDK, CDR2 SYGVNS. The V end lost 4 bases, the J end lost 2 bases, and 9 bases lay between the germline ends. In nucleotides, the CDR3 is TGTGCCAGCAGTGTGACAGCTACCTACGAGCAGTACTTC. It encodes CASSVTATYEQYF.

Concerning this clonotype itself: This may come from a read error, since a much larger clone is one base off. The chain uses TRBV12-3 or TRBV12-4 and TRBJ2-5, with D perhaps given as TRBD1 or TRBD2 (5 bases each). The CDR3 consists of 13 residues. The CDR3 loop is CASSFARVGTQHF. The CDR3 DNA reads TGTGCCAGCAGTTTCGCCAGGGTTGGGACCCAGCACTTC.

V and J are TRBV12-3 or TRBV12-4 and TRBJ1-3, with D possibly matching TRBD1 (5 bases). The CDR3 length is 14 residues. V was pared by 6 bases and J by 2 bases, with 11 bases between. CDR3 coding DNA: TGTGCCAGCAGAGACTGGGACGCTGGAAACACCATATATTTT. Translation: CASRDWDAGNTIYF.

This clonotype has at least ten counts. The genes are TRBV7-8 and TRBJ2-1; 8 positions match TRBD2. Per the germline V gene, CDR1 is SGHVS and CDR2 is FQNEAQ. CDR3 length: 15 amino acids. Trimming took 0 bases from V and 5 from J; bases not matched to a gene: 3. Written as DNA, the CDR3 is TGTGCCAGCAGCTTAGCGCGGGGGGCGGACAATGAGCAGTTCTTC. It is translated as CASSLARGADNEQFF.

This clonotype was counted between two and nine times. The V and J genes are TRBV5-6 and TRBJ1-4; TRBD1 aligns across 7 bases. The CDR3 sequence is 14 residues long. Trimming at V came to 1 base and at J to 8 bases, leaving 5 bases not matched to a gene. Germline V CDR1 and CDR2: SGHDT, YYEEEE. CDR3 amino acids: CASSLRQGNEKLFF. DNA of the CDR3: TGTGCCAGCAGCTTGCGACAGGGTAACGAAAAACTGTTTTTT.

This clonotype was observed at least ten times. The V call is TRBV7-9, the J call TRBJ1-6; 7 positions match TRBD1. The CDR3 has 16 amino acids. Germline CDR1 SEHNR, CDR2 FQNEAQ (reference sequence). The junction had 10 bases not matched to a gene; V was cut back by 4 bases and J by 7 bases. The CDR3 nucleotides read TGTGCCAGCAGCTCAACTCCGGGACAGCCAAATTCACCCCTCCACTTT. It is translated as CASSSTPGQPNSPLHF.